This T cell receptor beta chain was sequenced in a study of blood T cells in healthy people across ages. Primers used in a second PCR of about 6 to 11 cycles were a sample-barcoded 5' primer and a J-beta primer mix. TCRdb analysed the 5' RACE reads with MiXCR anew, one entry per CDR3 protein. Among 650,000 to 1,000,000 distinct CDR3 sequences, 35% to 40% were seen once, and the ten largest hold roughly 13%. Trimming removed 5 bases from V and 4 bases from J; junction bases left unmatched: 6. The germline V gene has CDR1 PRHDT and CDR2 FYEKMQ (reference sequence). This CDR3 has 15 amino acids. V gene TRBV13 combines with J gene TRBJ1-4; 8 bases line up with TRBD1. Sample: blood. This clonotype was obtained from a man younger than 30 in good health. The CDR3 protein is CASSANRGSNEKLFF. DNA of the CDR3: TGTGCCAGCAGCGCGAACAGGGGGAGTAATGAAAAACTGTTTTTT.